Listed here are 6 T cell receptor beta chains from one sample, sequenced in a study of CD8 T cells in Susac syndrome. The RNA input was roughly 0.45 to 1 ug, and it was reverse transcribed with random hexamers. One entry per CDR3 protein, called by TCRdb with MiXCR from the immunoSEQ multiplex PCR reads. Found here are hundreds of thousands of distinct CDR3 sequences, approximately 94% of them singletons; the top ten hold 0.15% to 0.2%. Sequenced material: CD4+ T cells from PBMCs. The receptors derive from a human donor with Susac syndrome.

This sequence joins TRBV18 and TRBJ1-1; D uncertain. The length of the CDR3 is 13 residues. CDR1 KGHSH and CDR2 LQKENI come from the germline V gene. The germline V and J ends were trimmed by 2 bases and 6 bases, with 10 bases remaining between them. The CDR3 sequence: CASSPYGESEAFF. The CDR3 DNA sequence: TGTGCCAGCTCACCATACGGAGAGTCTGAAGCTTTCTTT.

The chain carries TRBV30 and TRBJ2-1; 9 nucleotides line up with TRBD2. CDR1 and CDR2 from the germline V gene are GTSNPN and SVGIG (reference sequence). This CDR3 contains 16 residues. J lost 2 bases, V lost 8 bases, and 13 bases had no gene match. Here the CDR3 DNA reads TGTGCCCTGAGAACCCGTGCGGGGGGGCCCTACAATGAGCAGTTCTTC. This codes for CALRTRAGGPYNEQFF.

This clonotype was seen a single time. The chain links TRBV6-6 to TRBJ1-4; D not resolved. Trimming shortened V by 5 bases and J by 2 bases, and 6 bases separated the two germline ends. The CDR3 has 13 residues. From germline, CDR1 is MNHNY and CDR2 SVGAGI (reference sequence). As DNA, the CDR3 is TGTGCCAGCAGTCAGGACACTAATGAAAAACTGTTTTTT. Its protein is CASSQDTNEKLFF.

The CDR3 loop is CASSRRQGWYNSPLHF. CDR3 DNA: TGTGCCAGCAGCCGTCGACAGGGGTGGTATAATTCACCCCTCCACTTT. The gene calls are TRBV6-1 and TRBJ1-6; 8 positions agree with TRBD1. With V trimmed by 6 bases and J by 4 bases, 8 bases remained unmatched. The CDR3 consists of 16 residues. Per the germline V gene, CDR1 is MNHNS and CDR2 is SASEGT.

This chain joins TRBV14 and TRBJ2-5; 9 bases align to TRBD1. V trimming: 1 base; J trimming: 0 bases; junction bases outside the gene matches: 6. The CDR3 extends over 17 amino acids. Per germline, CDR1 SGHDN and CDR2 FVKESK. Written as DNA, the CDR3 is TGTGCCAGCAGCCAAGCTGACAGGGGGAAGTACCAAGAGACCCAGTACTTC. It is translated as CASSQADRGKYQETQYF.

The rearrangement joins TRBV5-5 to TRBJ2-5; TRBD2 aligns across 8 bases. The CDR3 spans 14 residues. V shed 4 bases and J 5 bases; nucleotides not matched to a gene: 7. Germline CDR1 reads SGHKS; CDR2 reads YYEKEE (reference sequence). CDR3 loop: CASSPQASGETQYF. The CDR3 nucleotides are TGTGCCAGCAGCCCTCAGGCTAGCGGGGAGACCCAGTACTTC.